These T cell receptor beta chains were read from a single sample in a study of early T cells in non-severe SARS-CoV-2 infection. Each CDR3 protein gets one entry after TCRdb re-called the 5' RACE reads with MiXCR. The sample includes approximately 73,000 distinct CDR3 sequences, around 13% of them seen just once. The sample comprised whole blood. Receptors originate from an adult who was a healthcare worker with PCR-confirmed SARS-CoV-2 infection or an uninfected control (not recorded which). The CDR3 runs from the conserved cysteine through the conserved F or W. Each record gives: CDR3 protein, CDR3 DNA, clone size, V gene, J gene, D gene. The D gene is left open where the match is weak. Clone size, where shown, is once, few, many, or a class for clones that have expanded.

CASSQSSNRIGYIQPQHF,TGCGCCAGCAGCCAGTCGTCCAACAGGATCGGGTATATTCAGCCCCAGCATTTT,few,TRBV4-3,TRBJ1-5,.
CASSLQGGAITGELFF,TGTGCCAGCAGTCTCCAAGGGGGCGCAATCACCGGGGAGCTGTTTTTT,few,TRBV27,TRBJ2-2,TRBD1
CSVGTGTDTQYF,TGCAGCGTAGGGACCGGCACGGATACGCAGTATTTT,few,TRBV29-1,TRBJ2-3,.
CASSQDSQRAYNEQFF,TGCGCCAGCAGCCAAGATTCCCAGCGGGCATACAATGAGCAGTTCTTC,many,TRBV4-3,TRBJ2-1,.
CASSGGLGETQYF,TGTGCCAGCAGCGGGGGACTTGGAGAGACCCAGTACTTC,few,TRBV9,TRBJ2-5,.
CASSLRVSGEQFF,TGCGCCAGCAGCTTGAGAGTATCGGGTGAGCAGTTCTTC,many,TRBV5-1,TRBJ2-1,.
CASGWGWETQYF,TGTGCTAGTGGTTGGGGATGGGAGACCCAGTACTTC,many,TRBV12-5,TRBJ2-5,.
CARERAGSYEQYF,TGTGCCAGAGAGCGGGCTGGTTCCTACGAGCAGTACTTC,many,TRBV6-6,TRBJ2-7,.
CSARGRGSSYNSPLHF,TGCAGTGCTAGAGGCAGGGGGAGCTCCTATAATTCACCCCTCCACTTT,many,TRBV20-1,TRBJ1-6,TRBD1
CASSGGPDTQYF,TGTGCCAGCAGCGGAGGACCAGATACGCAGTATTTT,.,TRBV7-9,TRBJ2-3,.
CASSYSVSSYNEQFF,TGTGCCAGCAGTTACTCGGTGAGCTCCTACAATGAGCAGTTCTTC,.,TRBV6-2/TRBV6-3,TRBJ2-1,.
CSADPAGEPQETQYF,TGCAGCGCTGACCCAGCGGGGGAGCCCCAAGAGACCCAGTACTTC,many,TRBV29-1,TRBJ2-5,TRBD2
CASSIGQGGNQPQHF,TGTGCCAGTAGTATCGGCCAGGGTGGCAATCAGCCCCAGCATTTT,many,TRBV19,TRBJ1-5,.
CASSHSKGNEQFF,TGTGCCAGCAGTCACTCAAAGGGGAATGAGCAGTTCTTC,.,TRBV27,TRBJ2-1,.
CASSQARAGNTQYF,TGTGCCAGCAGCCAAGCCAGGGCTGGAAATACGCAGTATTTT,few,TRBV14,TRBJ2-3,.
CSARGIGAQLDNSPLHF,TGCAGTGCTAGGGGCATAGGGGCCCAGCTCGATAATTCACCCCTCCACTTT,few,TRBV20-1,TRBJ1-6,.
CASSPGQIRNEQFF,TGTGCCAGCAGTCCCGGACAGATTCGGAATGAGCAGTTCTTC,.,TRBV28,TRBJ2-1,.
CASSVQREKLFF,TGTGCCAGCAGTGTGCAGAGGGAAAAACTGTTTTTT,many,TRBV28,TRBJ1-4,.
CASSVLFHRPSNYGYTF,TGTGCCAGCAGCGTCCTATTTCACAGGCCCTCTAACTATGGCTACACCTTC,.,TRBV9,TRBJ1-2,.
CSVEAEIYGYTF,TGCAGCGTTGAGGCGGAGATCTATGGCTACACCTTC,many,TRBV29-1,TRBJ1-2,.
CSVTSGRRSGELFF,TGCAGCGTGACTAGCGGGAGAAGGTCCGGGGAGCTGTTTTTT,.,TRBV29-1,TRBJ2-2,TRBD2
CASSSDRTYEQYF,TGTGCCAGCAGCTCGGACAGGACCTACGAGCAGTACTTC,.,TRBV5-6,TRBJ2-7,TRBD1
CASSSTGTYEQYF,TGTGCCAGCAGTTCTACTGGAACCTACGAGCAGTACTTC,many,TRBV6-1,TRBJ2-7,.
CATSRDTTGAYEQYF,TGTGCCACCAGCAGAGATACGACAGGGGCCTACGAGCAGTACTTC,.,TRBV15,TRBJ2-7,TRBD1
CASSVVGPNTGELFF,TGTGCCAGCAGCGTAGTGGGCCCTAACACCGGGGAGCTGTTTTTT,.,TRBV9,TRBJ2-2,.
CASSVVASGAYTDTQYF,TGTGCCAGCAGCGTAGTGGCTAGCGGGGCCTACACAGATACGCAGTATTTT,many,TRBV9,TRBJ2-3,TRBD2
CSVVGGRVRDIQYF,TGCAGCGTTGTAGGGGGCAGGGTTAGGGACATTCAGTACTTC,.,TRBV29-1,TRBJ2-4,TRBD1
CASSRRDRSSTDTQYF,TGTGCCAGCAGTCGCCGGGACAGATCTAGCACAGATACGCAGTATTTT,.,TRBV27,TRBJ2-3,TRBD1
CASSARGTDTQYF,TGCGCCAGCAGTGCTCGGGGCACAGATACGCAGTATTTT,many,TRBV10-1,TRBJ2-3,.
CASSLQGGFGEAFF,TGTGCCAGCAGTTTACAGGGGGGTTTCGGTGAAGCTTTCTTT,many,TRBV28,TRBJ1-1,TRBD1
CAISETGGNQPQHF,TGTGCCATCAGTGAAACAGGGGGGAATCAGCCCCAGCATTTT,.,TRBV10-3,TRBJ1-5,TRBD1
CASSFERSYEQYF,TGTGCCAGCAGCTTTGAACGCTCCTACGAGCAGTACTTC,few,TRBV7-2,TRBJ2-7,.
CSARDMDQPQHF,TGCAGTGCTAGAGATATGGATCAGCCCCAGCATTTT,few,TRBV20-1,TRBJ1-5,.
CSSGLADTQYF,TGCAGCTCGGGACTAGCAGATACGCAGTATTTT,many,TRBV29-1,TRBJ2-3,TRBD2
CASSLGTYAAYEQYF,TGTGCCAGCAGTTTAGGGACTTATGCCGCCTACGAGCAGTACTTC,.,TRBV12-3/TRBV12-4,TRBJ2-7,.
CSAAGQVNTEAFF,TGCAGCGCCGCAGGACAGGTGAACACTGAAGCTTTCTTT,many,TRBV29-1,TRBJ1-1,TRBD1
CSARDFRGQKYTEAFF,TGCAGTGCTAGAGATTTCCGAGGACAAAAATACACTGAAGCTTTCTTT,few,TRBV20-1,TRBJ1-1,.